This entry describes one TCR beta chain. The entry originates in a study of T cell changes during pregnancy in multiple sclerosis. Germline loops: CDR1 SGHNT, CDR2 YENEEA. The CDR3 spans 19 residues. Trimming cost V 5 bases and J 1 base, with 25 bases left between them. Data came from immunoSEQ multiplex PCR; TCRdb stores just in-frame clones and leaves some out. The repertoire holds some 60,000 clones, with approximately 90% as singletons. This clonotype originated in a female donor in good health, enrolled as a control in a pregnancy study. The J gene is TRBJ2-3, the V gene TRBV11-3, with D possibly being TRBD2 (5 bases). This specimen consisted of peripheral blood, obtained in the second trimester of pregnancy. The DNA of the CDR3 is TGTGCCAGCAGCCCAATAATCGGAGGTGGGTGGGGATGCACAGATACGCAGTATTTT. This codes for CASSPIIGGGWGCTDTQYF. Complete variable domain (other parts from reference TRBV11-3 and TRBJ2-3): EAGVVQSPRYKIIEKKQPVAFWCNPISGHNTLYWYLQNLGQGPELLIRYENEEAVDDSQLPKDRFSAERLKGVDSTLKIQPAELGDSAVYLCASSPIIGGGWGCTDTQYFGPGTRLTVL.